A single sample is the source of the 13 T cell receptor beta chains below, sequenced in a study of T cell responses to AZD1222 COVID-19 vaccine. The assay was immunoSEQ multiplex PCR, and TCRdb's table has in-frame clones only and misses some. The table lists approximately 190,000 clones, 90% to 95% of them singletons. The input for sequencing was peripheral blood, taken 28 days after the second dose of the MenACWY control vaccine. These TCRs come from an adult who received the MenACWY meningococcal vaccine as a control.

The chain couples TRBV7-6 to TRBJ2-5, with D uncertain. CDR3 length: 16 amino acids. The V end was cut by 5 bases, the J end by 5 bases, with 21 bases between. CDR1 and CDR2 (germline): SGHVS, FNYEAQ. CDR3 nucleotides: TGTGCCAGCAGCCCGTATCTCCCCGCCCTGAGGGAGACCCAGTACTTC. This codes for CASSPYLPALRETQYF.

The V and J genes are TRBV21-1 and TRBJ1-6; the D call of TRBD1 is as the table states it, not checked on the DNA. TRBV21-1 is designated a pseudogene. This CDR3 is 15 amino acids long. DNA of the CDR3: TGTGCCAGCGGTTTATGGACAGGGCGTAATTCACCCCTCCACTTT. It translates to CASGLWTGRNSPLHF.

The chain employs TRBV6-5 and TRBJ2-3; weak D call: TRBD1 (5 bases). The CDR3 loop spans 15 amino acids. Trimming removed 2 bases at V and 6 bases at J, with 15 bases between. Per the germline V gene, CDR1 is MNHEY and CDR2 is SVGAGI. In DNA, the CDR3 is TGTGCCAGCAGTTACGAGGCACCTGGGGCCGATACGCAGTATTTT. This sequence encodes CASSYEAPGADTQYF.

V gene TRBV10-3 combines with J gene TRBJ2-1, with 8 bases matching TRBD2. The CDR3 runs to 14 residues. V lost 7 bases, J lost 0 bases, and 2 bases stayed unmatched. CDR1 is ENHRY and CDR2 is SYGVKD in the germline V gene. The CDR3 sequence: CAIKGTSSYNEQFF. CDR3 bases: TGTGCCATCAAAGGGACTAGCTCCTACAATGAGCAGTTCTTC.

This chain uses TRBV10-1 with TRBJ2-7, with 10 positions matching TRBD1. The V and J ends lost 10 bases and 2 bases, in that order; junction bases with no gene match: 5. The CDR3 contains 13 residues. Germline V lookup: CDR1 WNHNN, CDR2 SYGVQD (reference sequence). The CDR3 DNA is TGCGCCATCGGGACAGGGGTAACCTACGAGCAGTACTTC. As protein: CAIGTGVTYEQYF.

The gene calls are TRBV28 and TRBJ1-5; TRBD1 matches 8 bases. This CDR3 is 17 amino acids long. V gave up 4 bases and J gave up 0 bases; unmatched junction bases: 8. Per the germline V gene, CDR1 is MDHEN and CDR2 is SYDVKM. This CDR3 reads CASSSGQGFYSNQPQHF. CDR3 bases: TGTGCCAGCAGTTCCGGACAGGGATTTTATAGCAATCAGCCCCAGCATTTT.

This chain joins TRBV2 and TRBJ2-3; 7 bases are a match to TRBD2. The CDR3 loop spans 16 amino acids. Losses at the gene ends were 7 bases for V and 0 bases for J; bases not matched to a gene: 10. Per germline, CDR1 SNHLY and CDR2 FYNNEI. Here the CDR3 DNA reads TGTGCCAGCACCAGAAGGCTAGCGGTTAGCACAGATACGCAGTATTTT. Its translation is CASTRRLAVSTDTQYF. Variable domain in full (rest from reference TRBV2 and TRBJ2-3): EPEVTQTPSHQVTQMGQEVILRCVPISNHLYFYWYRQILGQKVEFLVSFYNNEISEKSEIFDDQFSVERPDGSNFTLKIRSTKLEDSAMYFCASTRRLAVSTDTQYFGPGTRLTVL.

This chain links TRBV19 with TRBJ2-7; D may be TRBD1 (6 bases). The CDR3 extends over 13 amino acids. V was cut by 5 bases and J by 5 bases, with 13 bases left in between. CDR1 is LNHDA, CDR2 SQIVND, per germline (reference sequence). The CDR3 protein is CASSPTRGHEQYF. The CDR3, as DNA: TGTGCCAGTAGTCCCACCAGGGGCCACGAGCAGTACTTC.

The chain is built from TRBV18 and TRBJ2-3; D is ambiguous. CDR3 length: 13 amino acids. The germline V gene has CDR1 KGHSH and CDR2 LQKENI. V was trimmed by 8 bases and J by 2 bases, leaving 11 bases between them. CDR3 in DNA: TGTGCCAGCCTCCCCCGGGCCACAGATACGCAGTATTTT. The encoded protein is CASLPRATDTQYF.

This rearrangement joins TRBV6-5 to TRBJ2-1, with 12 bases matching TRBD2. Losses at the gene ends were 2 bases for V and 11 bases for J; bases not matched to a gene: 7. Germline V gene data show CDR1 as MNHEY and CDR2 as SVGAGI. This CDR3 is 15 amino acids long. The CDR3 DNA reads as TGTGCCAGCAGTTACCCTAGCGGGAGGGCCACCAAGCAGTTCTTC. Amino acid sequence: CASSYPSGRATKQFF.

The rearrangement uses TRBV7-3 and TRBJ2-7; TRBD2 agrees at 7 bases. The CDR3 has 15 residues. The germline gives CDR1 SGHTA, CDR2 FQGTGA. Unmatched junction bases numbered 4, after V lost 1 base and J lost 1 base. CDR3 nucleotides: TGTGCCAGCAGCTTAATGGCGGGGGAGTCCTACGAGCAGTACTTC. Translation: CASSLMAGESYEQYF.

The rearrangement joins TRBV20-1 to TRBJ2-5; a possible D gene is TRBD2 (6 bases). V dropped 3 bases and J dropped 2 bases, with 19 bases sitting between them. The CDR3 is 16 amino acids. The germline gives CDR1 DFQATT, CDR2 SNEGSKA (reference sequence). In DNA, the CDR3 is TGCAGTGCTAGTGTGGGGGGAAGGGTTTGGCAAGAGACCCAGTACTTC. It translates to CSASVGGRVWQETQYF.

The chain uses TRBV14 and TRBJ2-7, with 12 bases fitting TRBD2. Germline-derived CDR1 and CDR2 are SGHDN and FVKESK. This CDR3 has 16 amino acids. With 1 base clipped from V and 2 bases from J, the junction kept 3 bases outside the gene matches. The chain's CDR3 is CASSQAGLAGTYEQYF. The CDR3 DNA reads as TGTGCCAGCAGCCAAGCCGGACTAGCGGGAACCTACGAGCAGTACTTC.